The 29 T cell receptor beta chains below all came from one sample that was sequenced in a study of Ad26.COV2.S vaccination and SARS-CoV-2 variants. This table comes from immunoSEQ multiplex PCR, and its TCRdb copy is limited to in-frame clones, with some not included. Of fewer than 400,000 clones listed, approximately 90% are singletons. Treatment denoted: about 20 received Ad26.COV2.S at low or high dose, single or two shots; a few received placebo; per-sample allocation not given. Specimen acquisition occurred on day 63 following the initial vaccine or placebo injection. The input for sequencing was peripheral blood, taken in a trial of Ad26.COV2.S vaccine versus placebo. The receptors were sampled from a person between 18 and 65 years old who received the Ad26.COV2.S COVID-19 vaccine or a placebo.

The V call is TRBV5-4, the J call TRBJ2-2, with D perhaps TRBD1 or TRBD2 (5 bases each). Trimming left V 0 bases short and J 4 bases short, with 19 bases between. Germline V lookup: CDR1 SGHNT, CDR2 YYREEE (reference sequence). CDR3 size: 18 residues. The CDR3 DNA reads TGTGCCAGCAGCTTGGCGGGTAGAGGGACGCGTGGCACCGGGGAGCTGTTTTTT. It yields the protein CASSLAGRGTRGTGELFF. The variable domain in full, with the rest retrieved from reference TRBV5-4 and TRBJ2-2, is ETGVTQSPTHLIKTRGQQVTLRCSSQSGHNTVSWYQQALGQGPQFIFQYYREEENGRGNFPPRFSGLQFPNYSSELNVNALELDDSALYLCASSLAGRGTRGTGELFFGEGSRLTVL.

The V and J genes are TRBV19 and TRBJ2-1, with 9 bases fitting TRBD1. V dropped 5 bases and J dropped 7; count of bases not matched to a gene: 3. Germline assignment: CDR1 LNHDA and CDR2 SQIVND (reference sequence). CDR3 size: 13 residues. The DNA for the CDR3 is TGTGCCAGTAGTTTCGGACAGGGGAATGAGCAGTTCTTC. Its translation: CASSFGQGNEQFF.

The chain combines TRBV28 with TRBJ2-3; possibly TRBD1 for D (5 bases). This CDR3 spans 15 amino acids. The V end lost 3 bases, the J end lost 2 bases, and 12 bases lay between the germline ends. CDR1 is MDHEN and CDR2 is SYDVKM in the germline V gene. Written as DNA, the CDR3 is TGTGCCAGCAGTTTTGTCAGGGTAAACACAGATACGCAGTATTTT. It translates to CASSFVRVNTDTQYF.

This clone was seen once. The chain joins TRBV21-1 to TRBJ2-5; no check of the table's D call, TRBD2, against the DNA was made. TRBV21-1 is a known pseudogene. This CDR3 contains 16 residues. The CDR3 spells CASSKAGGDRSETQYF. The CDR3 nucleotides are TGTGCCAGCAGCAAAGCAGGCGGGGATAGGTCGGAGACCCAGTACTTC.

The V gene is TRBV2, the J gene TRBJ2-5; the match to TRBD1 covers 7 bases. The germline V gene has CDR1 SNHLY and CDR2 FYNNEI. V lost 6 bases, J lost 1 base, and 11 bases stayed unmatched. CDR3 length: 16 amino acids. The CDR3 DNA sequence: TGTGCCAGCAGCGCATTACAGGGGTATCCCCAAGAGACCCAGTACTTC. Translated, it gives CASSALQGYPQETQYF.

This chain links TRBV20-1 with TRBJ2-1; no clear D gene. Deletions cut 7 bases from V and 6 bases from J, with 7 bases between. There are 10 residues in the CDR3. Germline CDR1 and CDR2: DFQATT and SNEGSKA (reference sequence). The CDR3 reads CSGWSNEQFF. The DNA for the CDR3 is TGCAGTGGCTGGAGCAATGAGCAGTTCTTC.

The chain employs TRBV28 and TRBJ2-1; D is unresolved. Trimming took 3 bases from V and 8 from J, leaving 14 bases between them. This CDR3 has 14 residues. The V gene's germline CDR1 is MDHEN and CDR2 SYDVKM. The CDR3, as DNA: TGTGCCAGCAGTTTGGCGGCTAGTACATATGAGCAGTTCTTC. This translates into CASSLAASTYEQFF.

The table lists this clone with a count of one. The chain employs TRBV5-1 and TRBJ2-5; tentative D call: TRBD2 (7 bases). CDR1 SGHRS and CDR2 YFSETQ come from the germline V gene. This CDR3 is 15 amino acids long. Between the trimmed V and J ends, which lost 6 bases and 0 bases, there was a span of 15 bases. The CDR3 nucleotides read TGCGCCAGCACCCCGGGGGGCGGGAACCAAGAGACCCAGTACTTC. Amino acid sequence: CASTPGGGNQETQYF.

The gene calls are TRBV24-1 and TRBJ2-1, with a weak D call TRBD2 (6 bases). The CDR3 extends over 14 amino acids. In germline, CDR1 is KGHDR, CDR2 SFDVKD. Trimming removed 5 bases from V and 8 bases from J, with 15 bases in between. The CDR3 nucleotides read TGTGCCACCAGTGTGGCGGGAAAAGGGGATGAGCAGTTCTTC. Translating gives CATSVAGKGDEQFF.

This rearrangement joins TRBV18 to TRBJ1-2; no reliable D call. The ends were cut back, 3 bases at V and 6 bases at J, with 14 bases in the middle. Germline loops: CDR1 KGHSH, CDR2 LQKENI. The CDR3 has 14 amino acids. The CDR3 DNA sequence: TGTGCCAGCTCACCTACGGGCAGGATCGATGGCTACACCTTC. Protein product: CASSPTGRIDGYTF.

The chain carries TRBV19 and TRBJ2-3; D call uncertain. There are 14 residues in the CDR3. The germline CDR1 and CDR2 sequences are LNHDA and SQIVND (reference sequence). The germline V and J ends were trimmed by 4 bases and 1 base, with 9 bases remaining between them. In DNA form, the CDR3 reads TGTGCCAGTAGTACTAGTTTAGGCACAGATACGCAGTATTTT. Translating it yields CASSTSLGTDTQYF.

The CDR3 DNA sequence: TGTGCCAGCGCTTCCTGGACGAGCACCGGGGAGCTGTTTTTT. Amino acid sequence: CASASWTSTGELFF. This chain joins TRBV28 and TRBJ2-2; no firm D call. The CDR3 extends over 14 amino acids. From germline, CDR1 is MDHEN and CDR2 SYDVKM. V lost 8 bases to trimming and J lost 4 bases, with 14 bases between them.

This clone is a singleton in its sample. CDR3 region: CASSLKPSSNQPQHF. The CDR3 bases are TGTGCCAGCAGCCTGAAGCCCTCTAGCAATCAGCCCCAGCATTTT. V is TRBV6-5 and J is TRBJ1-5; D is ambiguous. This CDR3 is 15 amino acids long. V shed 6 bases and J shed 0 bases, with 12 bases lying between them. From germline, CDR1 is MNHEY and CDR2 SVGAGI.

The chain employs TRBV28 and TRBJ2-2; D is perhaps TRBD2 (6 bases). In germline, CDR1 is MDHEN, CDR2 SYDVKM. CDR3 size: 16 residues. The V gene lost 11 bases and the J gene lost 2 bases, with 21 bases spanning the gap. The CDR3 coding sequence is TGTGCCCTCTGCGGGGACCGAAGCGGCAACACCGGGGAGCTGTTTTTT. Amino acids: CALCGDRSGNTGELFF.

J is TRBJ2-5 and V is TRBV4-2; D call uncertain. Between the trimmed V and J ends, which lost 4 bases and 5 bases, there was a span of 14 bases. The CDR3 spans 14 residues. Germline V gives CDR1 LGHNA, CDR2 YNFKEQ. The CDR3 region is CASSRGPDRETQYF. CDR3 DNA: TGTGCCAGCAGCCGAGGTCCGGACCGGGAGACCCAGTACTTC.

V is TRBV19 and J is TRBJ1-1; D not resolved. The germline V and J ends were trimmed by 4 bases and 5 bases, with 17 bases remaining between them. The V gene's germline CDR1 is LNHDA and CDR2 SQIVND (reference sequence). CDR3 length equals 15 residues. This CDR3 reads CASSNTRGGGTEAFF. CDR3 in DNA: TGTGCCAGTAGTAACACCCGGGGAGGTGGGACTGAAGCTTTCTTT.

This clone was counted a few times. The chain links TRBV6-5 to TRBJ2-2; D not resolved. The CDR3 has 13 residues. CDR1 and CDR2 (germline): MNHEY, SVGAGI. Trimming pared 2 bases from V and 4 bases from J, leaving 5 bases between. CDR3 nucleotides: TGTGCCAGCAGTTACCAGCCCACCGGGGAGCTGTTTTTT. It specifies CASSYQPTGELFF.

This clone has a handful of counts. The chain carries TRBV6-1 and TRBJ2-7; possibly TRBD1 or TRBD2 for D (5 bases each). The V gene lost 2 bases and the J gene lost 6 bases, with 14 bases spanning the gap. This CDR3 contains 14 residues. CDR1 and CDR2 (germline): MNHNS, SASEGT. The CDR3 loop reads CASSEWGWRVEQYF. CDR3 DNA: TGTGCCAGCAGTGAATGGGGGTGGCGGGTCGAGCAGTACTTC.

The rearrangement uses TRBV5-1 and TRBJ2-5, with D possibly matching TRBD1 (6 bases). V dropped 2 bases and J dropped 6 bases, with 11 bases sitting between them. This CDR3 has 13 residues. From germline, CDR1 is SGHRS and CDR2 YFSETQ. The CDR3 DNA sequence: TGCGCCAGCAGCTTACAGGGTGACAAGACCCAGTACTTC. It is translated as CASSLQGDKTQYF.

This chain links TRBV21-1 with TRBJ2-5; the D call of TRBD2 is as the table states it, not checked on the DNA. TRBV21-1 is reported as a pseudogene. This CDR3 spans 11 amino acids. The chain's CDR3 is CASSAQETQYF. Written as DNA, the CDR3 is TGTGCCAGCAGCGCGCAAGAGACCCAGTACTTC.

The genes are TRBV2 and TRBJ2-5; D is ambiguous. Germline values: CDR1 SNHLY, CDR2 FYNNEI. V was clipped by 6 bases and J by 5 bases, with 7 bases between them. CDR3 size: 11 residues. CDR3 in DNA: TGTGCCAGCAGCCCGAGGGAGACCCAGTACTTC. As protein: CASSPRETQYF.

The gene calls are TRBV7-2 and TRBJ2-2, with TRBD2 as a possible D gene (6 bases). Germline V lookup: CDR1 SGHTA, CDR2 FQGNSA. Trimming removed 6 bases at V and 3 bases at J, with 11 bases between. The CDR3 loop spans 14 amino acids. CDR3 in DNA: TGTGCCAGCAGGACGGGAGCTCACACCGGGGAGCTGTTTTTT. Translating it yields CASRTGAHTGELFF.

The chain is built from TRBV30 and TRBJ2-1; D remains unclear. CDR1 and CDR2 (germline): GTSNPN, SVGIG (reference sequence). Trimming pared 1 base from V and 8 bases from J, leaving 6 bases between. CDR3 length: 11 amino acids. The CDR3 nucleotides are TGTGCCTGGAGTGACGAGTATGAGCAGTTCTTC. This translates into CAWSDEYEQFF.

V gene TRBV25-1 combines with J gene TRBJ1-1; D gene unclear. The CDR3 sequence is 14 residues long. CDR1 is MGHDK and CDR2 is SYGVNS in the germline V gene. The V gene lost 6 bases and the J gene lost 1 base, with 12 bases spanning the gap. CDR3 region: CASSPIRANTEAFF. The CDR3 region has the DNA TGTGCCAGCAGCCCGATCCGGGCGAACACTGAAGCTTTCTTT.

V and J are TRBV7-9 and TRBJ1-4; 7 bases map to TRBD1. There are 15 residues in the CDR3. V was clipped by 5 bases and J by 5 bases; unmatched bases: 8. CDR1 is SEHNR and CDR2 is FQNEAQ in the germline V gene (reference sequence). The CDR3 sequence: CASSTRDSLNEKLFF. The CDR3 DNA reads as TGTGCCAGCAGCACCCGGGACAGCCTCAATGAAAAACTGTTTTTT.

This clone was picked up a small number of times. The genes are TRBV7-6 and TRBJ1-2; D is unresolved. The CDR3 has 15 residues. The germline V and J ends were trimmed by 5 bases and 7 bases, with 20 bases remaining between them. CDR1 and CDR2 (germline): SGHVS, FNYEAQ. CDR3 sequence reads: CASSHLLEDLRGYTF. The CDR3 bases are TGTGCCAGCAGCCACCTCTTAGAGGATTTGCGTGGCTACACCTTC.

This clone was counted a single time. The rearrangement links TRBV3-1 (or the pseudogene TRBV3-2) to TRBJ2-3, with 12 bases identical to TRBD2. Per germline, CDR1 LGHDT and CDR2 YNNKEL (reference sequence). The CDR3 runs to 17 residues. Germline trimming cut 3 bases from V and 4 bases from J; bases unmatched to any gene: 8. In DNA form, the CDR3 reads TGTGCCAGCAGCCACCGGACTAGCGGGATGCTTGCAGATACGCAGTATTTT. Its protein is CASSHRTSGMLADTQYF.

CDR3 in DNA: TGTGCCAGCAGTTACGACAGGGGGCTGGGCTACACCTTC. It codes for CASSYDRGLGYTF. The V and J genes are TRBV28 and TRBJ1-2; 10 bases match TRBD1. The ends lost 4 bases at V and 8 bases at J; junction bases unmatched: 4. The CDR3 contains 13 residues. Per germline, CDR1 MDHEN and CDR2 SYDVKM.

The chain combines TRBV27 with TRBJ1-2, with D maybe TRBD1 (5 bases). The germline V and J ends were trimmed by 1 base and 4 bases, with 13 bases remaining between them. CDR1 is MNHEY, CDR2 SMNVEV, per germline (reference sequence). CDR3 size: 15 residues. The CDR3 coding sequence is TGTGCCAGCAGTTTATTGGGGCAGTCTGGCTATGGCTACACCTTC. Its translation is CASSLLGQSGYGYTF.